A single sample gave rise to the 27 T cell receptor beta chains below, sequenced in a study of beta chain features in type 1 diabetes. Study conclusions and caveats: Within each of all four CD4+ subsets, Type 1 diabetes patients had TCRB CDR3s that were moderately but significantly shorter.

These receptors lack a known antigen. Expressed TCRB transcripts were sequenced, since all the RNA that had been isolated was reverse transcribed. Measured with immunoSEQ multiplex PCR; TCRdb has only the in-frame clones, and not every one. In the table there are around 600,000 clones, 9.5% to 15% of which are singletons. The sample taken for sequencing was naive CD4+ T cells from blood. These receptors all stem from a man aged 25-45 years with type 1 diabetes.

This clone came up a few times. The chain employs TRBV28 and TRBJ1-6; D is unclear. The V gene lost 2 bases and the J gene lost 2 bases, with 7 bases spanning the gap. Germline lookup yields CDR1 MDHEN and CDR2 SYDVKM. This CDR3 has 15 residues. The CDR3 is CASSLPTTYNSPLHF. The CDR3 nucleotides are TGTGCCAGCAGTTTACCGACAACCTATAATTCACCCCTCCACTTT.

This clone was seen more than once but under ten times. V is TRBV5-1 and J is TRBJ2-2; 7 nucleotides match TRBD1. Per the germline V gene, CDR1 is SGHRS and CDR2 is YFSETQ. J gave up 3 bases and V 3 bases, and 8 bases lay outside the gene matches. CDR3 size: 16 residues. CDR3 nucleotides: TGCGCCAGCAGCTCACGACAGGGATCGGACACCGGGGAGCTGTTTTTT. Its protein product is CASSSRQGSDTGELFF. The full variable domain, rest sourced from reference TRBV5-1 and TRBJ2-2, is KAGVTQTPRYLIKTRGQQVTLSCSPISGHRSVSWYQQTPGQGLQFLFEYFSETQRNKGNFPGRFSGRQFSNSRSEMNVSTLELGDSALYLCASSSRQGSDTGELFFGEGSRLTVL.

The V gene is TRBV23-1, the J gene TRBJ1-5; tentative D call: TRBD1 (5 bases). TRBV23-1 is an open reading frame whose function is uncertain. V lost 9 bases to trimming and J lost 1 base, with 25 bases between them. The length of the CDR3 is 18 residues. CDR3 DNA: TGCGCCAGGTTGCAGGGTATGAAGTTCGAGCGAAGCAATCAGCCCCAGCATTTT. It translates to CARLQGMKFERSNQPQHF.

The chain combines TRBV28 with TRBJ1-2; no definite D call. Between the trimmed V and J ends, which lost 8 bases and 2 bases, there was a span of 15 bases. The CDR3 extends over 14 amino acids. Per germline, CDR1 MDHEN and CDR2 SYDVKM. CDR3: CASLALPRNYGYTF. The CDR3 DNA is TGTGCCAGCCTTGCCCTCCCGAGGAACTATGGCTACACCTTC.

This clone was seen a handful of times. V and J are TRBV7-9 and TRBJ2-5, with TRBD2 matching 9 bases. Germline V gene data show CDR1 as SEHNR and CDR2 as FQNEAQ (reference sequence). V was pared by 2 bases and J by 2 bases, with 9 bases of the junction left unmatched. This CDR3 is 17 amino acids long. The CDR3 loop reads CASSLSVSGGAQETQYF. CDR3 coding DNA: TGTGCCAGCAGCTTAAGTGTTAGCGGGGGTGCTCAAGAGACCCAGTACTTC.

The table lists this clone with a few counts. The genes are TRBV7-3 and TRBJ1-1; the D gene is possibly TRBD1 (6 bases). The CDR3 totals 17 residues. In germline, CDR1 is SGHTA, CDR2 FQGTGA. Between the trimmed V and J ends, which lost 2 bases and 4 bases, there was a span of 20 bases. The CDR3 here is CASSLVSVTGMSTEAFF. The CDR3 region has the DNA TGTGCCAGCAGCTTAGTGTCTGTTACAGGGATGAGCACTGAAGCTTTCTTT.

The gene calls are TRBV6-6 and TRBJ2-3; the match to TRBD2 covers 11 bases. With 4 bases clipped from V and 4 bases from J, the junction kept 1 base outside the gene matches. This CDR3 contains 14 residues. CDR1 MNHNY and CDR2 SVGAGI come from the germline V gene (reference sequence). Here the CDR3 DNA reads TGTGCCAGCAGTTTTAGCGGGGGGGCAGATACGCAGTATTTT. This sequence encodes CASSFSGGADTQYF.

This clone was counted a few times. Written as DNA, the CDR3 is TGTGCCCGCACTAGCGGGGTGGTGGGGAGCACAGATACGCAGTATTTT. Its translation is CARTSGVVGSTDTQYF. The chain is built from TRBV30 and TRBJ2-3; 10 nucleotides line up with TRBD2. In germline, CDR1 is GTSNPN, CDR2 SVGIG (reference sequence). The CDR3 contains 16 residues. Trimming at V came to 8 bases and at J to 0 bases, leaving 11 bases not matched to a gene.

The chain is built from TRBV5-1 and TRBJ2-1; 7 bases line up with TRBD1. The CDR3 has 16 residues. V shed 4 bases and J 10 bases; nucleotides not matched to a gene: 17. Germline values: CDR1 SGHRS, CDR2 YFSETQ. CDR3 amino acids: CASSPSTGTFKWEQFF. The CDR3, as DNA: TGCGCCAGCAGCCCATCGACAGGGACCTTTAAATGGGAGCAGTTCTTC.

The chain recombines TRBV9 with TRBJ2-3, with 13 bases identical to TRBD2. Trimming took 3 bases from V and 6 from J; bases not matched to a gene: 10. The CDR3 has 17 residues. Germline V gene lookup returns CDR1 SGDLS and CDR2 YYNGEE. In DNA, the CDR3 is TGTGCCAGCAGCGCTGGACTAGCGGGGGCTATTATGGATACGCAGTATTTT. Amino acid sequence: CASSAGLAGAIMDTQYF.

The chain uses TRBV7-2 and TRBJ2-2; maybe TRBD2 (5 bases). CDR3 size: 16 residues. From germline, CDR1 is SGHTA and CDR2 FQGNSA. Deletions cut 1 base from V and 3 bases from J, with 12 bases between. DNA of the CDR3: TGTGCCAGCAGCTTAGTGCGGCTAGCCGACACCGGGGAGCTGTTTTTT. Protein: CASSLVRLADTGELFF.

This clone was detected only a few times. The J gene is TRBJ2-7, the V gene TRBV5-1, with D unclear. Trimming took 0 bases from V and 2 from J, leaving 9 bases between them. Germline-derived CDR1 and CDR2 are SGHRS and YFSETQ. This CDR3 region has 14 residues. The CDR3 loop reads CASSLGPGPYEQYF. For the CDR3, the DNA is TGCGCCAGCAGCTTGGGTCCTGGCCCCTACGAGCAGTACTTC.

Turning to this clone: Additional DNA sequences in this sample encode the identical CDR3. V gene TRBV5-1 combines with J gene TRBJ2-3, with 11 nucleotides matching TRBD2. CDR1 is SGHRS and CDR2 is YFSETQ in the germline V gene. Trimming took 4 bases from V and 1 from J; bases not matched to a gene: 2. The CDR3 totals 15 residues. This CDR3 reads CASSGGLAGTDTQYF. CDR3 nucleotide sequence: TGCGCCAGCAGCGGGGGACTAGCGGGCACAGATACGCAGTATTTT.

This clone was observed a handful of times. In DNA, the CDR3 is TGTGCCAGCAGTGACCGTCAGTACAACTATGGCTACACCTTC. This codes for CASSDRQYNYGYTF. The chain combines TRBV2 with TRBJ1-2; D gene uncertain. The CDR3 is 14 amino acids. Germline CDR1 is SNHLY and CDR2 is FYNNEI. Trimming pared 3 bases from V and 2 bases from J, leaving 10 bases between.

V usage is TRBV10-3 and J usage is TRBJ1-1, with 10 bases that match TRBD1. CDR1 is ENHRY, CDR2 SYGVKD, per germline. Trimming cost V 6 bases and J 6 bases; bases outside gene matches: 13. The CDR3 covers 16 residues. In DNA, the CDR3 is TGTGCCATCAGGAACGGAGTTGGGGACAGGGGCTCTGAAGCTTTCTTT. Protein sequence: CAIRNGVGDRGSEAFF.

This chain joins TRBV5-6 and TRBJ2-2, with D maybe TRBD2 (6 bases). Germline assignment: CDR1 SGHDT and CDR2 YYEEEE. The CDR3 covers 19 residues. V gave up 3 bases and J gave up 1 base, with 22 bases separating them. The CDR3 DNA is TGTGCCAGCAGCTCCCTGACTGGTGCGGGGCCTGTGAACACCGGGGAGCTGTTTTTT. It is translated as CASSSLTGAGPVNTGELFF.

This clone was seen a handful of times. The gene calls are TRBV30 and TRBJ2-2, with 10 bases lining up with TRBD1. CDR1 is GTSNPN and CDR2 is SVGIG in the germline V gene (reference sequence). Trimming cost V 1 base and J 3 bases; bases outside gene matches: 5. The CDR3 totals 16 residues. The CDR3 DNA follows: TGTGCCTGGAGTGGGGACAGGGGAGTCGACACCGGGGAGCTGTTTTTT. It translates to CAWSGDRGVDTGELFF.

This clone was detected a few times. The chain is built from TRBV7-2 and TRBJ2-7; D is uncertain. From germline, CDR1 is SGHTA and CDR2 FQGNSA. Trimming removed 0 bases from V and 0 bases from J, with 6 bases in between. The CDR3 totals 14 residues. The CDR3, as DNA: TGTGCCAGCAGCTTAGCGCACATCTCCTACGAGCAGTACTTC. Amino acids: CASSLAHISYEQYF.

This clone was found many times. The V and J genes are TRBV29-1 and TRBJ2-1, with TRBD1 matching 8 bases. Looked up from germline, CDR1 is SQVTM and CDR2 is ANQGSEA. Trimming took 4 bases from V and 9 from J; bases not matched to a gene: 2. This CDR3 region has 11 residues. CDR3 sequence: CSVGGQGEQFF. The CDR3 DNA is TGCAGCGTTGGAGGACAGGGTGAGCAGTTCTTC.

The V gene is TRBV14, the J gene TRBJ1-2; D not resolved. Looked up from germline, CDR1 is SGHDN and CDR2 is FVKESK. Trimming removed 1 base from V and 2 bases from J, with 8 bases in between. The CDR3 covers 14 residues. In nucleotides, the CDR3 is TGTGCCAGCAGCCAAGCGCGGCAGAACTATGGCTACACCTTC. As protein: CASSQARQNYGYTF.

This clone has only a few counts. This CDR3 reads CASSQVLGRGANVLTF. CDR3 bases: TGCGCCAGCAGCCAAGTATTGGGCCGTGGGGCCAACGTCCTGACTTTC. This rearrangement joins TRBV4-3 to TRBJ2-6; D is undetermined. This CDR3 spans 16 amino acids. V lost 1 base and J 3 bases, leaving 10 bases between the germline ends. Germline V CDR1 and CDR2: LGHNA, YSLEER.

For the CDR3, the DNA is TGTGCCAGCAGCCGGACTAGCGGGGGCAGCTCCTACAATGAGCAGTTCTTC. Translated, it gives CASSRTSGGSSYNEQFF. The chain recombines TRBV7-9 with TRBJ2-1; 13 bases are shared with TRBD2. With V trimmed by 5 bases and J by 0 bases, 4 bases remained unmatched. Looked up from germline, CDR1 is SEHNR and CDR2 is FQNEAQ (reference sequence). The CDR3 sequence is 17 residues long.

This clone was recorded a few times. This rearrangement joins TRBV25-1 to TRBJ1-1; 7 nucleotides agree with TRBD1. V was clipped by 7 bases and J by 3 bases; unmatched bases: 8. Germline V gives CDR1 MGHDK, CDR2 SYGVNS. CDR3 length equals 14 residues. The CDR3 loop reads CASIRDSPYTEAFF. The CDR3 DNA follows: TGTGCCAGCATTCGGGACAGCCCCTACACTGAAGCTTTCTTT.

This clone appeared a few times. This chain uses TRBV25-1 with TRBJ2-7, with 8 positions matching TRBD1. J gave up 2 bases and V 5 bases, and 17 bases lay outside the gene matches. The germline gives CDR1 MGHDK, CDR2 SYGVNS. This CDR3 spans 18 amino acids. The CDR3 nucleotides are TGTGCCAGCAGTAATCCCCTTCTTTCAACAGGGGGTACCTACGAGCAGTACTTC. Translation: CASSNPLLSTGGTYEQYF.

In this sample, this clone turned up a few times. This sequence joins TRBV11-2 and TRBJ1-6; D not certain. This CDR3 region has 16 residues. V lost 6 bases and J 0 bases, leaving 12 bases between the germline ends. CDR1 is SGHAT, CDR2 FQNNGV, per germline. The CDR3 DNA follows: TGTGCCAGCAGTTTCGGTTTAAGCTCCTATAATTCACCCCTCCACTTT. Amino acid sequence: CASSFGLSSYNSPLHF. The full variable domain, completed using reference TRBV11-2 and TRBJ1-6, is EAGVAQSPRYKIIEKRQSVAFWCNPISGHATLYWYQQILGQGPKLLIQFQNNGVVDDSQLPKDRFSAERLKGVDSTLKIQPAKLEDSAVYLCASSFGLSSYNSPLHFGNGTRLTVT.

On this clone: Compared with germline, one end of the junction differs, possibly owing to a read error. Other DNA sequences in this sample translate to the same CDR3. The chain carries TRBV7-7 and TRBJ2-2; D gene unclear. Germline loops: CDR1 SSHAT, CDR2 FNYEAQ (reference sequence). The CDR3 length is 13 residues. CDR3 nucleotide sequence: TGTGCTAGCAGCTTAGGGAACACCGGGGAGCTGTTTTTT. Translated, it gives CASSLGNTGELFF.

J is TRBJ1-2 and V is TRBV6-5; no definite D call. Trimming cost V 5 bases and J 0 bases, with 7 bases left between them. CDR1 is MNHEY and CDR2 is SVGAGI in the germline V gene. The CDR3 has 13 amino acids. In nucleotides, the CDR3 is TGTGCCAGCAGTCCGCACCCTAACTATGGCTACACCTTC. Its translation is CASSPHPNYGYTF.